This T cell receptor beta chain comes out of a study of long-term antiretroviral therapy in people with HIV (dated by TCRdb to the early 2020s). The study in broad terms: The earliest samples were collected about a decade before the 2015 WHO recommendation for immediate ART, when ART was typically delayed until CD4 counts fell. Whether ART initiation and durable HIV suppression were associated with changes in peripheral blood TRB repertoire composition and diversity was tested in a retrospective serial study. A total of under 250 cryopreserved PBMC samples were contributed to the cohort by 30 adults with confirmed HIV infection, with samples collected serially over a mean of roughly six years (range 1-12). Among the approximately 32 participants with HIV, eleven were female. No cross-contamination during QIAcube processing turned up in test extractions that ran a monoclonal T-cell line alongside 33 polyclonal samples.

The research as a whole found: Samples dated from the mid-2000s to the late 2010s, and the ART regimens used may be less effective than current ones. The repertoire was dominated across all time points by expanded TRB clones identified before ART initiation, although this dominance was seen to fluctuate and to decrease in many PLHIV after ART. Owing to limited PBMC availability, only the TCR beta chain was sequenced, without alpha chain pairing. Starting ART was linked to a significant rise in TRB diversity, yet even after long-term ART the diversity remained significantly lower than in transplant donor controls. No data were available on ART adherence, viral resistance or therapy changes, limiting inferences about post-ART repertoire changes. Unsorted PBMC were profiled instead of sorted CD4+ and CD8+ T cells because pre-ART samples had limited cell numbers. HIV repertoires had narrower CDR3 length ranges than controls, and the network structure suggested an antigen-experienced repertoire that shifted only slightly toward naive after ART.

Participants were included only if at least one PBMC sample before ART initiation and at least two post-ART samples were available. All participants with HIV were treated in the United States of America. Before DNA extraction, cryopreserved samples of roughly 0.95-10 million PBMC were thawed and washed. At the time of the earliest PBMC sample, participants with HIV were aged between roughly 20 and 60 years. PBMC samples from each participant spanned 1-4 timepoints before ART initiation and 2-8 timepoints after ART initiation, with a median of 7 samples. Serial HIV viral load, CD4+ T-cell count, ART history and demographic data were obtained for every participant. Genomic DNA was extracted from unsorted PBMC with a Qiagen kit on a QIAcube, with processing performed in batches of 12 samples. The germline V gene (reference sequence) supplies CDR1 LNHDA and CDR2 SQIVND. V is pared back by 5 bases and J by 4 bases, with 14 bases lying between the germline termini. The CDR3 has 14 amino acids, counting the end cysteine and phenylalanine. Just CDR3 DNA is preserved here, 42 bases in frame from base 1.

The immunoSEQ hsTCRB v3.0 assay was used at survey level resolution for TRB variable region sequencing. TRB sequencing targeted a depth of about 35,000-55,000 T-cell genomes per sample. An Illumina MiSeq with a v3 150-cycle kit was used to sequence the pooled TRB libraries. In the original analysis: Repertoire analysis was run in R within a reproducible Nextflow workflow that covered QC, data transformation and analysis. LymphoSeq2, an R package for AIRR-Seq data exploration, was used to implement custom analyses. A handful of samples yielding fewer than 5000 total TRB sequences were excluded, leaving about 190 analyzed HIV repertoires. Among the roughly 200 retained HIV repertoires, 59 were collected before ART initiation and approximately 130 were collected after ART initiation. Repertoires were downsampled to 5000 TRB nucleotide sequences, with summary statistics averaged over 100 downsampling iterations. The analysis kept only TRB sequences whose CDR3 regions were at least seven amino acids long. Two measures captured diversity: a Shannon entropy-derived clonality score and the Gini coefficient. Repertoire networks linked the top 5000 CDR3 amino acid sequences whenever two sequences differed by an edit distance of one. For TRB CDR3 amino acid sequences, GLIPH2 was used to predict antigen specificity groups and MHC restriction. CDR3 amino acid sequences were matched against VDJdb and McPAS-TCR to flag known CMV, EBV, HIV or tissue antigen associations. Pre-ART, post-ART and control groups were compared with Wilcoxon signed-rank tests and Holm-Bonferroni correction. What TCRdb holds here is the immuneACCESS table cut down to in-frame rearrangements. Part of the clones is not present; checked against another copy, under half of the missing clones reflect an unresolved V gene, and the others are unexplained. That table supplies the V and J calls and clone size; D and trimming were determined from the DNA. The sample includes 11,000 to 15,000 clones, with approximately 85% observed a single time. The top ten hold around a tenth of the sample.

In regard to this clone: Its antigen is still unknown. No base quality information exists; no much larger clone differs at one position.

The chain is encoded by TRBV19 joined to TRBJ1-2; TRBD1 is perhaps the D gene, given 6 matching bases. The TCR originated in a man in his forties or fifties with HIV. The material was unsorted PBMCs, obtained 6.2 years after starting antiretroviral therapy. The DNA reads as follows: TGTGCCAGTAGTGCGGGGGGCAGGCCCTATGGCTACACCTTC. Translated, this gives CASSAGGRPYGYTF.